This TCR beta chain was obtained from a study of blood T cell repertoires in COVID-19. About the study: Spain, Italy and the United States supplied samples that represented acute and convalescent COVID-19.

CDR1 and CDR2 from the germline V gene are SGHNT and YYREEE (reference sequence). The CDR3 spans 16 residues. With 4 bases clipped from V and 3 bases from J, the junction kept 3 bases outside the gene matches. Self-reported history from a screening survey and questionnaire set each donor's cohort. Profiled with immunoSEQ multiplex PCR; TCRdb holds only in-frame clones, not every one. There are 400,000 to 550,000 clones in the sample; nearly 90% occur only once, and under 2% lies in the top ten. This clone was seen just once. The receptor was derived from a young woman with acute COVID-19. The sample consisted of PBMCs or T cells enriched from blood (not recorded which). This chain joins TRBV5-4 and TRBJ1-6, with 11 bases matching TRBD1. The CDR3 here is CASSQGTGGYNSPLHF. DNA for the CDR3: TGTGCCAGCAGCCAGGGGACAGGGGGCTATAATTCACCCCTCCACTTT.